A selection of T cell receptor beta chains follows, all from one sample in a study of control samples from healthy donors and cancer patients. The protocol was immunoSEQ multiplex PCR, while the TCRdb copy is restricted to in-frame clones and leaves out a portion. Among about 130,000 clones listed, 75% to 95% were seen once. What was sequenced was blood. The receptors originated from a man in his forties or fifties in good health. CDR3s include the opening cysteine and the closing phenylalanine or tryptophan. A D gene is named only where the DNA matches it firmly. Rows give clone size only sometimes, using once, few, many, or a class for an expanded clone.

j_call d_call clone_size v_call cdr3_nt cdr3_aa
TRBJ1-2 NA NA TRBV19 TGTGCCAGTAGTATAGTCAGGGAAGATGGCTACACCTTC CASSIVREDGYTF
TRBJ1-3 NA NA TRBV30 TGTGCCTGGAGTCGGACAGTCTCTGGAAACACCATATATTTT CAWSRTVSGNTIYF
TRBJ2-7 NA NA TRBV6-5 TGTGCCACCGACCCGGGTCATCCCTCCTACGAGCAGTACTTC CATDPGHPSYEQYF
TRBJ2-3 TRBD2 NA TRBV5-8 TGTGCCAGCAGCTTAGGAGGGCTAGCGGGCACAGATACGCAGTATTTT CASSLGGLAGTDTQYF
TRBJ2-3 NA NA TRBV6-5 TGTGCCAGCAGTTACCTCGGGCTCAGCACAGATACGCAGTATTTT CASSYLGLSTDTQYF
TRBJ1-6 NA few TRBV5-4 TGTGCCAGCAGCTTTAGGGGCGACGGATCACCCCTCCACTTT CASSFRGDGSPLHF
TRBJ1-1 NA once TRBV10-1 TGCGCCAGCAGTGAGTCAAACGGGAGAACTGAAGCTTTCTTT CASSESNGRTEAFF
TRBJ1-4 TRBD1 NA TRBV7-9 TGTGCCAGCAGCTCACAGGGACAGTCAGAACTGTTTTTT CASSSQGQSELFF
TRBJ2-3 NA NA TRBV7-2 TGTGCCAGCAGCCCGCAGGGTAACGCAAAGACGGCCACGCAGTATTTT CASSPQGNAKTATQYF
TRBJ2-7 TRBD1 NA TRBV2 TGTGCCAGCAATCCGACAGGGTCCTACGAGCAGTACTTC CASNPTGSYEQYF
TRBJ1-2 TRBD1 NA TRBV19 TGTGCCAGTAGTATAGGTACAGGGGTGAACTATGGCTACACCTTC CASSIGTGVNYGYTF
TRBJ1-2 NA NA TRBV19 TGTGCCAGTAGTATATCCGTTGGGGGCTACACCTTC CASSISVGGYTF
TRBJ1-4 NA NA TRBV5-4 TGTGCCAGCAGCCCTGACAGATATAATGAAAAACTGTTTTTT CASSPDRYNEKLFF
TRBJ2-7 NA NA TRBV29-1 TGCAGCGTTGTAACAGTTGATTCCTACGAGCAGTACTTC CSVVTVDSYEQYF
TRBJ2-5 TRBD1 NA TRBV5-1 TGCGCCAGCAGCCGGACAGGGGTTTCCCAAGAGACCCAGTACTTC CASSRTGVSQETQYF